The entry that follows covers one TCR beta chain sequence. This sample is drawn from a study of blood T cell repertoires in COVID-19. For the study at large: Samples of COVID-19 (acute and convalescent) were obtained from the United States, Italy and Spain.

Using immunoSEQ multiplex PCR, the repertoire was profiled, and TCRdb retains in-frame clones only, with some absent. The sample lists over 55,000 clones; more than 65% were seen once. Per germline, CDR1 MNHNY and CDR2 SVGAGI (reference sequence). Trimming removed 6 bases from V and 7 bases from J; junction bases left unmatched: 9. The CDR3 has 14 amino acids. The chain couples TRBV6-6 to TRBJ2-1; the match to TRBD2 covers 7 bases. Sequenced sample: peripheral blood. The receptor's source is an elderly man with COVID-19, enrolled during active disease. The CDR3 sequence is CASSRGDSRNEQFF. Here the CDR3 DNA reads TGTGCCAGCAGCCGGGGGGACTCCAGGAATGAGCAGTTCTTC.